What follows are 17 T cell receptor beta chains derived from one specimen sequenced in a study of tumor-infiltrating lymphocytes in primary liver carcinoma. The researchers produced TCR beta cDNA from approximately 0.45 ug total RNA with a constant-region primer. Libraries of TCR beta came from three nested multiplex PCR rounds with slightly modified ARM-PCR. TRBV1-TRBV30 forward primers and a C-beta reverse primer were used in the first two PCR rounds, which each ran for around 10 cycles. Each CDR3 protein gets one entry after TCRdb re-called the multiplex PCR reads with MiXCR. The sample lists around 81,000 distinct CDR3 sequences; over 55% were seen once. RNA and DNA were co-extracted from roughly 20-30 mg of unsorted bulk tissue. Material for sequencing was liver tumor tissue from sampling region 4. Subset specified: tumor region T4, right-lateral pole. The source is a woman aged 60-75 years with primary liver carcinoma and hepatitis B virus infection.

Regarding this clonotype: A junction end diverges from the germline sequence, so it may reflect a read error. This chain joins TRBV29-1 and TRBJ2-3; 9 bases are a match to TRBD2. CDR1 and CDR2 from the germline V gene are SQVTM and ANQGSEA. This CDR3 spans 15 amino acids. This chain's CDR3 is CSVDQLAGDTDKQYF. In DNA form, the CDR3 reads TGCAGCGTTGATCAACTAGCGGGTGACACAGATAAGCAGTATTTT.

Worth noting for this clonotype: At one boundary the junction diverges from the germline segment, which might be a read error. The gene calls are TRBV2 and TRBJ2-2; D is ambiguous. CDR3 size: 14 residues. The germline CDR1 and CDR2 sequences are SNHLY and FYNNEI. CDR3 amino acids: CASSETANTGELFF. In nucleotides, the CDR3 is TGTGCCAGTAGTGAGACCGCGAACACCGGGGAGCTGTTTTTT.

This clonotype was found once. A much larger clone differs from this one at a single base, so this may be a read error. The rearrangement joins TRBV28 to TRBJ1-1; tentatively, D is TRBD1 (5 bases). CDR1 is MDHEN and CDR2 is SYDVKM in the germline V gene. The CDR3 sequence is 11 residues long. Trimming cost V 4 bases and J 8 bases, with 8 bases left between them. CDR3 DNA: TGTGCCAGCAGTTCAAGGGGAGAAGCTTTCTTT. It translates to CASSSRGEAFF.

This clonotype was recorded at least ten times. The rearrangement links TRBV29-1 to TRBJ2-2, with TRBD1 matching 8 bases. Trimming at V came to 7 bases and at J to 10 bases, leaving 8 bases not matched to a gene. The germline V gene encodes CDR1 SQVTM and CDR2 ANQGSEA. CDR3 length: 12 amino acids. CDR3 loop: CSAQGAALELFF. CDR3 DNA sequence: TGCAGCGCGCAGGGGGCTGCTTTGGAGCTGTTTTTT.

This CDR3 reads CASSLRVGNSYEQYF. CDR3 bases: TGTGCCAGCAGCCTCAGGGTCGGGAACTCCTACGAGCAGTACTTC. J is TRBJ2-7 and V is TRBV12-3 or TRBV12-4; D assignment may be TRBD1 or TRBD2 (5 bases each). This CDR3 is built from 15 residues. Trimming removed 6 bases at V and 0 bases at J, with 15 bases between.

Comment on this clonotype: This clone may be a read error of a much larger clone one base away. This chain connects TRBV5-1 to TRBJ1-1; D is unclear. The CDR3 has 15 amino acids. Germline V lookup: CDR1 SGHRS, CDR2 YFSETQ. CDR3 sequence (DNA): TGCGCCAGCAGCTCAGGTTCCATAGGTTCCACTGAACCTTTCTTT. Its protein product is CASSSGSIGSTEPFF.

Regarding this clonotype: One junction end disagrees with the germline gene, perhaps due to a read error. The chain joins TRBV12-3 or TRBV12-4 to TRBJ1-2, with D unresolved. This CDR3 comprises 13 residues. CDR3 DNA sequence: TGTGCCAGCACTACTGATAGGAATTATGGCTTCACCTTC. It encodes CASTTDRNYGFTF.

As for this clonotype: The conserved phenylalanine or tryptophan is not found at the CDR3 terminus, so this likely reflects a read error. The DNA is left out, because the CDR3 cannot be placed on it with certainty; the CDR3 is given as TCRdb lists it. The V and J genes are TRBV6-5 and TRBJ2-1; TRBD2, as called in the table, went unchecked against the DNA. Germline loops: CDR1 MNHEY, CDR2 SVGAGI. A total of 16 residues make up the CDR3, ends included. Here the CDR3 reads CASSYRTTSSYNEEFI.

The gene calls are TRBV10-3 and TRBJ1-2; TRBD1 is a possible D gene (5 bases). Per the germline V gene, CDR1 is ENHRY and CDR2 is SYGVKD. The V and J ends lost 1 base and 3 bases respectively, with 9 bases between them. The CDR3 sequence is 14 residues long. The CDR3 loop reads CAISEFRDDYGYTF. CDR3 nucleotide sequence: TGTGCCATCAGTGAGTTCAGGGATGACTATGGCTACACCTTC.

This clonotype is medium-sized by share. The chain joins TRBV11-2 to TRBJ1-1; no firm D call. Germline CDR1 and CDR2: SGHAT and FQNNGV. The CDR3 has 13 amino acids. The ends were cut back, 3 bases at V and 2 bases at J, with 7 bases in the middle. The CDR3 here is CASSFGPNTEAFF. CDR3 nucleotide sequence: TGTGCCAGCAGCTTCGGGCCCAACACTGAAGCTTTCTTT.

The chain recombines TRBV12-3 or TRBV12-4 with TRBJ2-1; 8 positions match TRBD2. J was trimmed by 10 bases and V by 5 bases; bases with no gene match: 7. The CDR3 is 13 residues long. CDR3 coding DNA: TGTGCCAGCAGTGCGGGGGGCAACAGGGAGCAGTTCTTC. This sequence encodes CASSAGGNREQFF.

The chain employs TRBV6-5 and TRBJ2-7; D is unresolved. Trimming left V 0 bases short and J 10 bases short, with 19 bases between. The CDR3 spans 15 residues. CDR1 and CDR2 from the germline V gene are MNHEY and SVGAGI. The CDR3 coding sequence is TGTGCCAGCAGTTACTCGATCGCCGGCTTCCACGTTCAGTACTTC. This translates into CASSYSIAGFHVQYF.

This clonotype was picked up many times. The chain links TRBV7-9 to TRBJ2-2; 7 positions match TRBD1. Germline V CDR1 and CDR2: SEHNR, FQNEAQ (reference sequence). The CDR3 loop spans 14 amino acids. V was pared by 5 bases and J by 1 base, with 1 base of the junction left unmatched. CDR3 region: CASSRTGNTGELFF. The CDR3 DNA follows: TGTGCCAGCAGCCGGACAGGGAACACCGGGGAGCTGTTTTTT.

This clonotype was detected ten times or more. This chain's CDR3 is CASSLGTSPGELFF. The CDR3 DNA sequence: TGTGCCAGCAGCTTGGGGACAAGTCCCGGGGAGCTGTTTTTT. The V and J genes are TRBV5-4 and TRBJ2-2, with D possibly matching TRBD1 (5 bases). Germline lookup yields CDR1 SGHNT and CDR2 YYREEE (reference sequence). The V end was cut by 0 bases, the J end by 6 bases, with 9 bases between. The CDR3 covers 14 residues.

As to this clonotype: A junction boundary mismatches the germline segment, possibly from a read error. This rearrangement joins TRBV6-2 or TRBV6-3 to TRBJ2-1; D is perhaps TRBD1 or TRBD2 (5 bases each). The CDR3 extends over 16 amino acids. Germline CDR1 MNHEY, CDR2 SVGEGT. The CDR3 DNA follows: TGTACCAGCAGTTACCGGGGCGCGAGCTCCTACAGTGAGCAGTTCTTC. Its translation: CTSSYRGASSYSEQFF.

As regards this clonotype: An end of the junction does not agree with germline; a read error may underlie this. The V and J genes are TRBV28 and TRBJ2-6; TRBD1 might be the D (6 bases). Germline V gene sequence: CDR1 MDHEN, CDR2 SYDVKM. There are 18 residues in the CDR3. CDR3 nucleotides: TGTGTCAGCAGTTCGAATCCAGGGGACACCTCTGGGGCCAACGTCCTGACTTTC. Protein product: CVSSSNPGDTSGANVLTF.

Points on this clonotype: At one end, the junction sequence differs from germline, possibly due to a read error. This chain joins TRBV20-1 and TRBJ2-7; TRBD1 aligns across 9 bases. Germline CDR1 is DFQATT and CDR2 is SNEGSKA (reference sequence). CDR3 size: 12 residues. DNA for the CDR3: TGTAGCCCGACAGGGGGATCCTACGAGCAGTACTTC. Translation: CSPTGGSYEQYF.